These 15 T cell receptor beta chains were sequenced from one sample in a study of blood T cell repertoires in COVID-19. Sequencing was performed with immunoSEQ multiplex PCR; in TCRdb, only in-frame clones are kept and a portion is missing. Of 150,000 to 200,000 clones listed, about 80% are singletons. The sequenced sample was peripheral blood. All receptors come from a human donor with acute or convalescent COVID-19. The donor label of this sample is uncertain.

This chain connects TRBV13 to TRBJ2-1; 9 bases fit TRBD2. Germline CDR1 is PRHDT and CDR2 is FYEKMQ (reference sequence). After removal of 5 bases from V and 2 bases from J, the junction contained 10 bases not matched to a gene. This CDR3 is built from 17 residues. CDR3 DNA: TGTGCCAGCAGCCCGAAGACTAGCGGCCTAGCCTACAATGAGCAGTTCTTC. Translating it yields CASSPKTSGLAYNEQFF. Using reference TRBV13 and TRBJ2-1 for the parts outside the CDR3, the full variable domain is AAGVIQSPRHLIKEKRETATLKCYPIPRHDTVYWYQQGPGQDPQFLISFYEKMQSDKGSIPDRFSAQQFSDYHSELNMSSLELGDSALYFCASSPKTSGLAYNEQFFGPGTRLTVL.

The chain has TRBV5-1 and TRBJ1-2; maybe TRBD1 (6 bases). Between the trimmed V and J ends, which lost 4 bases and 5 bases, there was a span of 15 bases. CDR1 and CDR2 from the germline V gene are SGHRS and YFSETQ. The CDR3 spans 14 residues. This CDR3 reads CASSRDQQGYGYTF. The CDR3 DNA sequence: TGCGCCAGCAGCCGGGACCAACAGGGATATGGCTACACCTTC.

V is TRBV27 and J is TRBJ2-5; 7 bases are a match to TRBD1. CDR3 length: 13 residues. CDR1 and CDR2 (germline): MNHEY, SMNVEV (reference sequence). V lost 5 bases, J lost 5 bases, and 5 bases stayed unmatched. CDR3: CASSMDRRETQYF. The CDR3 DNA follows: TGTGCCAGCAGTATGGACAGGAGGGAGACCCAGTACTTC.

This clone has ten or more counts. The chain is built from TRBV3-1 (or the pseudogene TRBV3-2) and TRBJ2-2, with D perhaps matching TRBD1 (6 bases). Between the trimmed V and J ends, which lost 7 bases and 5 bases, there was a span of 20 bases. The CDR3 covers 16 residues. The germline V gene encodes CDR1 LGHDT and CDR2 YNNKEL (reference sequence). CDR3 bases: TGTGCCAGCACCGAAACGGGCAGGGGACGTACCGGGGAGCTGTTTTTT. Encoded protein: CASTETGRGRTGELFF.

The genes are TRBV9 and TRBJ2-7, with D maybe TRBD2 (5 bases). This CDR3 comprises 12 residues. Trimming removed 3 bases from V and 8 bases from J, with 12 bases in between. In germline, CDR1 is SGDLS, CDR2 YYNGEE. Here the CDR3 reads CASSESPGKQYF. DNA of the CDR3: TGTGCCAGCAGCGAGTCCCCGGGAAAGCAGTACTTC.

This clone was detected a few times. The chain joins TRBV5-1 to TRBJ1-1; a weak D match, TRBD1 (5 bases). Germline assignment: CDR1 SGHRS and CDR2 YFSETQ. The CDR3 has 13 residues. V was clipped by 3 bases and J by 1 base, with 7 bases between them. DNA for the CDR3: TGCGCCAGCAGCTGGACAAGGAACACTGAAGCTTTCTTT. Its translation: CASSWTRNTEAFF.

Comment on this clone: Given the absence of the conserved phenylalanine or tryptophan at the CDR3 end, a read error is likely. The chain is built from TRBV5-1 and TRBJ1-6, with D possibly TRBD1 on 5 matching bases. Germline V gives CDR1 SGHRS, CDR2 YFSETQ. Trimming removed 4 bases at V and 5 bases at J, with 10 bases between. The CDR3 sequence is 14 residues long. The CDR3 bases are TGCGCCAGCAGCGTGGACATCCATAATTCACCCCTCCACCTT. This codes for CASSVDIHNSPLHL.

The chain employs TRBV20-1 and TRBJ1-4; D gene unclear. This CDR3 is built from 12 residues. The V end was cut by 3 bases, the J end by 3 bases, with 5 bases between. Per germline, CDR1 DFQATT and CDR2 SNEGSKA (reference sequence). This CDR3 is CSASAPNEKLFF. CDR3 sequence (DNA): TGCAGTGCTAGTGCTCCTAATGAAAAACTGTTTTTT.

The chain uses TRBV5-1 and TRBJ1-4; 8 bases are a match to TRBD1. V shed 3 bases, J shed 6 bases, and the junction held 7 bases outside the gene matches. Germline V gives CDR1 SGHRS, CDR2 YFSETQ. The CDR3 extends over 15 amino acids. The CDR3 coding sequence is TGCGCCAGCAGCTGGGCCGGGACAGGAGATGAAAAACTGTTTTTT. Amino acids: CASSWAGTGDEKLFF.

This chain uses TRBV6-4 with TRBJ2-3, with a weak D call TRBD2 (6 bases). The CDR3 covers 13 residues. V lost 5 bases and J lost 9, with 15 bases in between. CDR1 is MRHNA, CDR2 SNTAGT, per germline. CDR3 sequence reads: CASSPERGGTQYF. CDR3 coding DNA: TGTGCCAGCAGTCCCGAAAGGGGAGGCACGCAGTATTTT.

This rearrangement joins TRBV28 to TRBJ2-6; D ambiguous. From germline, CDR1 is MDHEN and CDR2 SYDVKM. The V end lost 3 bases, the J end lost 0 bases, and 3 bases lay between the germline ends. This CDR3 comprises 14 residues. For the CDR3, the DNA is TGTGCCAGCAGTTTGAGCTCTGGGGCCAACGTCCTGACTTTC. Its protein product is CASSLSSGANVLTF.

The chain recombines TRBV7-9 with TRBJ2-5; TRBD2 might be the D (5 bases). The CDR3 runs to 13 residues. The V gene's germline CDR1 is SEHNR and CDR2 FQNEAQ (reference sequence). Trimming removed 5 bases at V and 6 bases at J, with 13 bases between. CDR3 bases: TGTGCCAGCAGCCCGGGGTTTCGGCAGACCCAGTACTTC. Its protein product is CASSPGFRQTQYF.

This CDR3 is CASSESVAQETQYF. CDR3 DNA: TGTGCCAGCAGTGAGTCCGTAGCCCAAGAGACCCAGTACTTC. The rearrangement links TRBV25-1 to TRBJ2-5; no reliable D call. The V gene's germline CDR1 is MGHDK and CDR2 SYGVNS. Trimming pared 3 bases from V and 1 base from J, leaving 9 bases between. The CDR3 is made up of 14 amino acids.

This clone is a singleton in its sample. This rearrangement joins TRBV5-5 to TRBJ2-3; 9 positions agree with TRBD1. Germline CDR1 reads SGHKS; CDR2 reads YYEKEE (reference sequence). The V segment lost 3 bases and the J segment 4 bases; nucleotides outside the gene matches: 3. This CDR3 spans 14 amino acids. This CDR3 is CASSSGTGPDTQYF. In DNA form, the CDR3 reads TGTGCCAGCAGCTCCGGGACAGGGCCAGATACGCAGTATTTT.

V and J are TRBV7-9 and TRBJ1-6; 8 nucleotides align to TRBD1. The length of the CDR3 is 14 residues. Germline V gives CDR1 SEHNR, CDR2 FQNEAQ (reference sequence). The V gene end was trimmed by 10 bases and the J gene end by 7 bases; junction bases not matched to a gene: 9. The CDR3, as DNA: TGTGCCATCGATCGGACAGGGCAAAATTCACCCCTCCACTTT. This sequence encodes CAIDRTGQNSPLHF.